The clone carrying this TCR beta chain was counted a few times. This sample was taken from a study of blood T cell repertoires in COVID-19. Study overall: Samples taken during acute and convalescent COVID-19 were collected in the United States, Italy and Spain. Sources were T cells, B-cell-depleted T cells, or PBMCs; the material itself was cDNA or gDNA.

CDR3 size: 16 residues. V lost 0 bases, J lost 0 bases, and 12 bases lay in between. Germline assignment: CDR1 SGHRS and CDR2 YFSETQ. In the original analysis: Amplification from reference gene primers served as the basis for estimated nucleated cell counts. Assay used: immunoSEQ multiplex PCR; TCRdb lists only in-frame clones, some missing. D and trimming were read from the DNA, whereas the V and J calls and clone size are those reported in that table. The table has roughly 190,000 clones, roughly 82% seen once. Seattle patient enrollment occurred during active infection, with longitudinal follow-up thereafter.

The rearrangement links TRBV5-1 to TRBJ1-1; D uncertain. The sequence came from an older woman with COVID-19, enrolled during active disease. The specimen sequenced was peripheral blood. The CDR3 region is CASSLAQTGMNTEAFF. Written as DNA, the CDR3 is TGCGCCAGCAGCTTGGCCCAGACGGGGATGAACACTGAAGCTTTCTTT.